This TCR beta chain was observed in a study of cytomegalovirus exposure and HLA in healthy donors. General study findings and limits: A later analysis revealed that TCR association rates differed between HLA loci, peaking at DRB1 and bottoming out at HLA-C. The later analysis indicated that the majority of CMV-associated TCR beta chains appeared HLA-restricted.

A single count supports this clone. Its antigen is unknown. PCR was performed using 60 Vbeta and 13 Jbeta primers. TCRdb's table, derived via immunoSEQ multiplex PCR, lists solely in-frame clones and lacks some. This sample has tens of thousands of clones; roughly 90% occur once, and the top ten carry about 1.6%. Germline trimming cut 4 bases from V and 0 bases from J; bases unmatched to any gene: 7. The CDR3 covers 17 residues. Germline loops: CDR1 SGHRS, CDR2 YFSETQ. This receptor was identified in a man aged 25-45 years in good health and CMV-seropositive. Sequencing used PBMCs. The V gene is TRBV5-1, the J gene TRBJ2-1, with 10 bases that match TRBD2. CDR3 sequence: CASSGEIAGGSYNEQFF. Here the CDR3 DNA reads TGCGCCAGCAGCGGGGAGATAGCGGGAGGCTCCTACAATGAGCAGTTCTTC. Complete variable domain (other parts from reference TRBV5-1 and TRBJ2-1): KAGVTQTPRYLIKTRGQQVTLSCSPISGHRSVSWYQQTPGQGLQFLFEYFSETQRNKGNFPGRFSGRQFSNSRSEMNVSTLELGDSALYLCASSGEIAGGSYNEQFFGPGTRLTVL.